This T cell receptor (beta chain) was recorded in a study of cytomegalovirus exposure and HLA in healthy donors. Overall study context: The 90 to 150 validation repertoires used the same platform as the 650 to 800 first-cohort repertoires, a later analysis reported. Study results and caveats: While the bulk of TCR sequences proved rare, some public TCRs turned up in many donors. The authors enumerated 150 to 200 TCR beta chains as linked to cytomegalovirus.

In the case of this clone: No antigen is known for it.

The donors were part of the 120-subject validation cohort, which stood apart from the approximately 630-subject first cohort. Libraries were prepared by immunoSEQ multiplex PCR; TCRdb keeps only in-frame clonotypes and omits some of them. The sample consists of tens of thousands of clones, approximately 95% of them appearing once. After removal of 0 bases from V and 5 bases from J, the junction contained 4 bases not matched to a gene. The CDR3 loop spans 14 amino acids. Germline lookup yields CDR1 SGHRS and CDR2 YFSETQ. This sequence originates from a man between 18 and 35 years old in good health and CMV-seropositive. The material sequenced was PBMCs. The V gene is TRBV5-1, the J gene TRBJ1-2; 7 positions match TRBD1. CDR3 sequence: CASSLDGTEYGYTF. The CDR3 region has the DNA TGCGCCAGCAGCTTGGACGGGACAGAGTATGGCTACACCTTC.